This T cell receptor (beta chain) derives from a study of shared clonotypes between healthy human individuals. In the study's own analysis: Junction-only sequences without quality scores were provided by ImmunoSEQ, so filtering was different. The table came from immunoSEQ multiplex PCR; TCRdb's copy has only in-frame clones and leaves some out. The DNA gave D and trimming, while V, J and clone size come from that table. Of about 100,000 clones listed, 68% are singletons. The junction had 10 bases not matched to a gene; V was cut back by 2 bases and J by 10 bases. Germline V gene lookup returns CDR1 MNHEY and CDR2 SVGAGI. This CDR3 has 15 amino acids. This clone came up once. The antigen is undetermined. Study results and limitations: Sequencing depth was a factor that was expected to affect clonotype sharing among donors. Among the subsets, naive ones generally showed larger estimated richness than memory ones.

Sequencing input: memory CD8+ T cells sorted from blood. Noted subset: CD45RO+ cells pooled with CCR7-negative TemRA cells. J is TRBJ2-1 and V is TRBV6-5; 8 bases align to TRBD2. The receptor comes from a man aged 30 to 39 in good health. The CDR3 region has the DNA TGTGCCAGCAGTTACCTGGCGGGAGGCATGGGAGAGCAGTTCTTC. It yields the protein CASSYLAGGMGEQFF.